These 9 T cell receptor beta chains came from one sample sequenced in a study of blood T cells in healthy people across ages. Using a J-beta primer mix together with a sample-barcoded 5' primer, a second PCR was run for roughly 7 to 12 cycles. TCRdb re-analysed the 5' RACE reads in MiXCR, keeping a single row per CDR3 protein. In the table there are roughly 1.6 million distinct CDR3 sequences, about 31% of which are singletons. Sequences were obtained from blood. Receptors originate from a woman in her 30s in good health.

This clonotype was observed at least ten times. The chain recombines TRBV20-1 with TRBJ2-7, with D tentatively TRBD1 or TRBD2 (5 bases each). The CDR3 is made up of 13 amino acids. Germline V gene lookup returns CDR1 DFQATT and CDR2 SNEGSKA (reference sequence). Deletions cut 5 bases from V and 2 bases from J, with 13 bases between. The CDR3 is CSARDRTTYEQYF. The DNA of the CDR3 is TGCAGTGCTCGGGACCGAACCACCTACGAGCAGTACTTC.

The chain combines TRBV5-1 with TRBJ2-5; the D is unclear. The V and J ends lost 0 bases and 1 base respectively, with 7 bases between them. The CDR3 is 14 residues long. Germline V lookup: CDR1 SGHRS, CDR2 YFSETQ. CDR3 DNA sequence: TGCGCCAGCAGCTTGGAGTGCAGCCAAGAGACCCAGTACTTC. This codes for CASSLECSQETQYF.

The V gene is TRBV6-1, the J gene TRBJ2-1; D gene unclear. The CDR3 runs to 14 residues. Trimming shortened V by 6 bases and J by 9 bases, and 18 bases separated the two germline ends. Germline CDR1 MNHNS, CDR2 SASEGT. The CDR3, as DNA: TGTGCCAGCAGCGAAATGGCGAGGCAGGTTGAGCAGTTCTTC. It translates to CASSEMARQVEQFF.

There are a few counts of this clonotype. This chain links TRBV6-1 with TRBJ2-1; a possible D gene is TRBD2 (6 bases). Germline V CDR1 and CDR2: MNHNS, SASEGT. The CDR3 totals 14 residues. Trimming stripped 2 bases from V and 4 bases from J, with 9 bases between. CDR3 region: CASSEIAAYNEQFF. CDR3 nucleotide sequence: TGTGCCAGCAGTGAAATAGCGGCATACAATGAGCAGTTCTTC.

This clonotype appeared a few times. CDR3 sequence (DNA): TGTGCCAGCAGTTTAGTTTTCTCTAGCGGCGACCAAGAGACCCAGTACTTC. Amino acids: CASSLVFSSGDQETQYF. V usage is TRBV12-3 or TRBV12-4 and J usage is TRBJ2-5, with 7 bases matching TRBD2. With V trimmed by 1 base and J by 0 bases, 8 bases remained unmatched. The CDR3 totals 17 residues.

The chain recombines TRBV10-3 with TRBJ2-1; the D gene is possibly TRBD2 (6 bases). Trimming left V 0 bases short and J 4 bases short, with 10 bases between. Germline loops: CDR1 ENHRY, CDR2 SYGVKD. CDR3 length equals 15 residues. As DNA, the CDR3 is TGTGCCATCAGTGAGTCGCTAGCGAGGTACAATGAGCAGTTCTTC. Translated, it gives CAISESLARYNEQFF.

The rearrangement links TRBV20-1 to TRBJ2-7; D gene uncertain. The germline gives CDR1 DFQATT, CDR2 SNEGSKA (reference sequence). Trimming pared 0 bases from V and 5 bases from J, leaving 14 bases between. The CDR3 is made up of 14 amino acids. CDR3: CSARDPEVTHEQYF. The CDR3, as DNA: TGCAGTGCTAGAGATCCCGAAGTCACCCACGAGCAGTACTTC.

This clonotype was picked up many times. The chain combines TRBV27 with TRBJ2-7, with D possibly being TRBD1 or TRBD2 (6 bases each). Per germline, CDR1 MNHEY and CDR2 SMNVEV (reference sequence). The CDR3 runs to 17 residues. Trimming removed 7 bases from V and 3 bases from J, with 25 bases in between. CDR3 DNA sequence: TGTGCCAGCACCTCGCGGGGTGGGGGCTTGAGATTCTACGAGCAGTACTTC. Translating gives CASTSRGGGLRFYEQYF.

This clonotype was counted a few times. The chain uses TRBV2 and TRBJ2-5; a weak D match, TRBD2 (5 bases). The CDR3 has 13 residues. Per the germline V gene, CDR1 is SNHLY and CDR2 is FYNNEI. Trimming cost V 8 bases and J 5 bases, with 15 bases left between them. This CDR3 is CASGGNGGETQYF. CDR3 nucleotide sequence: TGTGCCAGCGGAGGTAACGGTGGGGAGACCCAGTACTTC.